This is a list of T cell receptor gamma chains from one sample in a study of gamma-delta chains in newborns, infants, children. TCRdb called clones from the reads again using CATT. The sample carries more than 2,500 gamma-chain clones, under 30% recorded once. Sequencing was done on a sample of blood. The receptors come from a child who was a newborn, infant or young child, either healthy, febrile or measles-vaccinated (not recorded which). Both conserved end residues are part of each CDR3. Size is stated for part of the rows, as once, few or many counts, or as a class when the clone is expanded.

J gene | V gene | clone size | CDR3 DNA | CDR3 protein
TRGJP | TRGV9 | - | TGTGCCTTGTGGGAGGTGCAGGTGCTTTTGGGCAAAAAAATCAAGGTATTT | CALWEVQVLLGKKIKVF
TRGJP | TRGV9 | - | TGTGCCTTGTGGGAGGTGCCGTATGTGTTGGGCAAAAAAATCAAGGTATTT | CALWEVPYVLGKKIKVF
TRGJ1/TRGJ2 | TRGV2 | few | TGTGCCACCTGGGACGGGCTGGAGTATTATAAGAAACTCTTT | CATWDGLEYYKKLF
TRGJ1/TRGJ2 | TRGV9 | - | TGTGCCTTGTGGGAGGTCCAGGGGGGGCGCTATAAGAAACTCTTT | CALWEVQGGRYKKLF
TRGJP | TRGV9 | medium-sized | TGTGCCTTGTGGGAGCTACAAGAGTTGGGCAAAAAAATCAAGGTATTT | CALWELQELGKKIKVF
TRGJP | TRGV9 | few | TGTGCCTTGTGGGACGTTGAGTTGGGCAAAAAAATCAAGGTATTT | CALWDVELGKKIKVF
TRGJ1/TRGJ2 | TRGV9 | - | TGTGCCTTGTGGGAGCCGCAGAAGAAACTCTTT | CALWEPQKKLF
TRGJP | TRGV9 | few | TGTGCCTTGTGGGAGGCTAATAAGTTGGGCAAAAAAATCAAGGTATTT | CALWEANKLGKKIKVF
TRGJP2 | TRGV2 | - | TGTGCCACCTGGGACGGGCGCGTATATAGTAGTGATTGGATCAAGACGTTT | CATWDGRVYSSDWIKTF
TRGJP | TRGV9 | medium-sized | TGTGCCTTGTGGGAGGCTCTAGAATTGGGCAAAAAAATCAAGGTATTT | CALWEALELGKKIKVF
TRGJP | TRGV9 | few | TGTGCCTTGTGGGAGACACTCAGGGAGTTGGGCAAAAAAATCAAGGTATTT | CALWETLRELGKKIKVF
TRGJ1/TRGJ2 | TRGV9 | few | TGTGCCTTGTGGGCAGTGAAACTCTTT | CALWAVKLF
TRGJP1 | TRGV5 | medium-sized | TGTGCCACCTGGGACAGGCCCCCCGGTTGGTTCAAGATATTT | CATWDRPPGWFKIF
TRGJP | TRGV9 | few | TGTGCCTTGTGGGACGTCGAGTTGGGCAAAAAAATCAAGGTATTT | CALWDVELGKKIKVF
TRGJP | TRGV9 | - | TGTGCCTTGTGGGAGGCCCCCCAAATGGCCAAGTTGGGCAAAAAAATCAAGGTATTT | CALWEAPQMAKLGKKIKVF
TRGJP | TRGV9 | - | TGTGCCTTGTGGGGGGTAACTAAGGGCAAAAAAATCAAGGTATTT | CALWGVTKGKKIKVF
TRGJ1/TRGJ2 | TRGV9 | large | TGTGCCTTGTGGGAGGCCCGTAGTAGCTATTATAAGAAACTCTTT | CALWEARSSYYKKLF
TRGJP | TRGV9 | few | TGTGCCTTGTGGGAGGCCCGAGAGTTGGGCAAAAAAACCAAGGTATTT | CALWEARELGKKTKVF
TRGJ1/TRGJ2 | TRGV9 | - | TGTGCCTTGTGGGAAGTGTTTTATTATAAGAAACTCTTT | CALWEVFYYKKLF
TRGJP | TRGV9 | - | TGTGCCTTGTGGGAGGGATACTCGCAAGAGTTGGGCAAAAAAATCAAGGTATTT | CALWEGYSQELGKKIKVF
TRGJP | TRGV9 | few | TGTGCCTTGTGGGAGAGAAAAGAGTTGGGCAAAAAAATCAAGGTATTT | CALWERKELGKKIKVF
TRGJP | TRGV9 | few | TGTGCCTTGTGGGAGGTGCGGGCAGAGTTGGGCAAAAAAATCAAGGTATTT | CALWEVRAELGKKIKVF
TRGJP | TRGV9 | medium-sized | TGTGCCTTGTGGGAGAAAGCACAAGAGTTGGGCAAAAAAATCAAGGTATTT | CALWEKAQELGKKIKVF
TRGJP | TRGV9 | few | TGTGCCTTGTGGAGGTCACGACTGTTGGGCAAAAAAATCAAGGTATTT | CALWRSRLLGKKIKVF
TRGJ1/TRGJ2 | TRGV9 | large | TGTGCCTTGTGGGAGGTGCACTGTTATAAGAAACTCTTT | CALWEVHCYKKLF
TRGJP2 | TRGV2 | large | TGTGCCACCTGGGACGGGCCGGTTGATTGGATCAAGACGTTT | CATWDGPVDWIKTF
TRGJP2 | TRGV8 | medium-sized | TGTGCCACCTGGGATAGTAGTGATTGGATCAAGACGTTT | CATWDSSDWIKTF
TRGJP | TRGV9 | - | TGTGCCTTGTGGGAGACCTCAAAGGCGTTGGGCAAGAAAATCAAGGTATTT | CALWETSKALGKKIKVF
TRGJP | TRGV9 | once | TGCGCCTTGTGGGAGGTGAGCCACGAGTTGGGCAAAAAAATCAAGGTATTT | CALWEVSHELGKKIKVF
TRGJP | TRGV9 | few | TGTGCCTTGTGGGAGGGGATTGAGTTGGGCAAAAAAATCAAGGTATTT | CALWEGIELGKKIKVF
TRGJP | TRGV9 | - | TGTGCCTTGTGGGAGTTTTTGGTTGTGGGCAAAAAAATCAAGGTATTT | CALWEFLVVGKKIKVF
TRGJP | TRGV9 | medium-sized | TGTGCCTTGTGGGAGGTCGGGGCAGAGTTGGGCAAAAAAATCAAGGTATTT | CALWEVGAELGKKIKVF
TRGJP | TRGV9 | few | TGTGCCTTGTGGGAGGTTGCTCCAGAGTTGGGCAAAAAAACCAAGGTATTT | CALWEVAPELGKKTKVF
TRGJP | TRGV9 | - | TGTGCCTTGTGGGAGGTAGATCGGTTGGGCAAAAAAATCAAGGTATTT | CALWEVDRLGKKIKVF
TRGJ1/TRGJ2 | TRGV8 | large | TGTGCCACCCATTATTATAAGAAACTCTTT | CATHYYKKLF
TRGJP | TRGV9 | - | TGTGCCTTGTGGGAGGTGCGGGTAGGAGAGTTGGGCAAAAAAATCAAGGTATTT | CALWEVRVGELGKKIKVF
TRGJP | TRGV9 | once | TGTGCCTTGTGGGAGGTGCGAGTCGGTTTGGGCAAAAAAATCAAGGTATTT | CALWEVRVGLGKKIKVF
TRGJ1/TRGJ2 | TRGV8 | - | TGTGCCACCTGGGATAGAGGGAGGGGATATAAGAAACTCTTT | CATWDRGRGYKKLF
TRGJP | TRGV9 | few | TGTGCCTTGTGGCGCGCGGGGGAGTTGGGCAAAAAAATCAAGGTATTT | CALWRAGELGKKIKVF
TRGJP | TRGV9 | - | TGTGCCTTGTGGGGATCGCAAGAGTTGGGCAAAAAAATCAAGGTATTT | CALWGSQELGKKIKVF
TRGJ1/TRGJ2 | TRGV9 | - | TGTGCCTTGTGGGAGGTCCCCGTTAAGAAACTCTTT | CALWEVPVKKLF
TRGJP | TRGV9 | - | TGTGCCTTGTGGGAGGTGCATGTCAGAAAGCGTAAGGAGTTGGGCAAAAAAATCAAGGTATTT | CALWEVHVRKRKELGKKIKVF
TRGJP | TRGV9 | few | TGTGCCTTGTGGGAGGTGCATGTGGAGTTGGGCAAAAAAATCAAGGTATTT | CALWEVHVELGKKIKVF
TRGJP | TRGV9 | - | TGTGCCTTGTGGGAACCCCAGGAGTTGGGCAAAAAAATCAAGGTATTT | CALWEPQELGKKIKVF
TRGJP | TRGV9 | medium-sized | TGTGCCTTGTGGGAATCCCAGGAGTTGGGCAAAAAAATCAAGGTATTT | CALWESQELGKKIKVF
TRGJ1/TRGJ2 | TRGV4 | large | TGTGCCACCTGGGATGGGACTGTTTATTATAAGAAACTCTTT | CATWDGTVYYKKLF
TRGJP | TRGV9 | few | TGTGCCTTGTGGGACAAGCAGGAGTTGGGCAAAAAAATCAAGGTATTT | CALWDKQELGKKIKVF
TRGJP | TRGV9 | - | TGTGCCTTGTGGGAGCCTTTTCAAGAGTTGGGCAAAAAAATCAAGGTATTT | CALWEPFQELGKKIKVF
TRGJ1/TRGJ2 | TRGV2 | once | TGTGCCACCTGGGACGGGACCCAACCAGGATATTATCATAAGAAACTCTTT | CATWDGTQPGYYHKKLF
TRGJ1/TRGJ2 | TRGV2 | medium-sized | TGTGCCACCTGGGACGGGCTGGTCTATAAGAAACTCTTT | CATWDGLVYKKLF
TRGJP | TRGV9 | medium-sized | TGTGCCTTGTGGGAGGTGCAGGGAGAGTTGGGCAAAAAAATCAAGGTATTT | CALWEVQGELGKKIKVF
TRGJ1/TRGJ2 | TRGV9 | medium-sized | TGTGCCTTGTGGGATACCCATTATAAGAAACTCTTT | CALWDTHYKKLF
TRGJ1/TRGJ2 | TRGV9 | medium-sized | TGTGCCTTGTGGATCCTCGATTATAAGAAACTCTTT | CALWILDYKKLF
TRGJ1/TRGJ2 | TRGV8 | few | TGTGCCACCTGGCCCCAGGTGAAACTCTTT | CATWPQVKLF
TRGJP | TRGV9 | - | TGTGCCTTGTGGGGGGAGGCCCAAGAGTTGGGCAAAAAAATCAAGGTATTT | CALWGEAQELGKKIKVF
TRGJP | TRGV9 | large | TGTGCCTTGTGGGAGGTGCTGGAGTTGGGCAAAAAAATCAAGGTATTT | CALWEVLELGKKIKVF